Below are 2 T cell receptor beta chains sequenced from a single sample in a study of vaccination and CD4 T cells after COVID-19 (dated by TCRdb to between 2020 and 2023). The antigens for these receptors are not known. Library prep was done by PCR. The sequencer listed for this sample is Illumina iSeq 100. TCR sequencing of DNA from cultured CD4+ T cells used the Oncomine TCR Beta short-read assay at the Johns Hopkins FTIC core. TCRdb passed the public sequencing reads through fastp at Q25 and MiXCR, retaining productive beta sequences. Each record represents a unique CDR3 protein, reported with the most common genes and DNA among its rows. The sample records around 10,000 distinct CDR3 sequences, about 56% of which are singletons. Of the sample, 21% is held by the ten largest clones. The treatment or condition tag for this specimen amounts to: approximately nine-day PBMC culture with coronavirus spike peptide pools or control peptides (ViraFEST assay).

The sequencing sample was made of CD4+ T cells from blood, cultured in vitro. These receptors were taken from a human donor who had recovered from COVID-19.

The chain joins TRBV28 to TRBJ2-7, with D tentatively TRBD2 (6 bases). Trimming shortened V by 4 bases and J by 5 bases, and 12 bases separated the two germline ends. There are 13 residues in the CDR3. Germline CDR1 reads MDHEN; CDR2 reads SYDVKM. This chain's CDR3 is CASSSTGVNEQYF. The CDR3, as DNA: TGTGCCAGCAGTTCGACGGGAGTTAACGAGCAGTACTTC.

The CDR3, as DNA: TGCGCCAGCAGCTTGGACATAGAGATCGCTGAAGCTTTCTTT. Residues: CASSLDIEIAEAFF. This chain links TRBV5-1 with TRBJ1-1; D is unresolved. Trimming removed 0 bases at V and 6 bases at J, with 12 bases between. The CDR3 is made up of 14 amino acids. CDR1 and CDR2 from the germline V gene are SGHRS and YFSETQ.